This is a list of T cell receptor beta chains from one sample in a study of a mutant IDH1 vaccine in newly diagnosed glioma. Some clones are missing from TCRdb's copy, which holds only in-frame ones; the method was immunoSEQ multiplex PCR. The sample has under 70,000 clones; nearly 85% are singletons. Their target antigens are unknown. This material consisted of PBMCs, taken from a glioma patient whose treatment included an IDH1 peptide vaccine. The receptors derive from a man aged 18 to 29 with glioma. Each CDR3 is given with its conserved first and last residue. The D gene is left open where the match is weak. Size tells how often a clone was seen (once, few, many) or the class of an expanded clone, and some rows leave it out.

v_gene	j_gene	d_gene	abundance	CDR3aa	CDR3nt
TRBV6-1	TRBJ1-2	NA	NA	CASAPNGPGYGYTF	TGTGCCAGCGCTCCAAACGGGCCAGGTTATGGCTACACCTTC
TRBV2	TRBJ2-3	NA	NA	CASGLYNTQYF	TGTGCCAGCGGCCTTTATAATACGCAGTATTTT
TRBV30	TRBJ1-1	NA	NA	CAWSGGIRSLEAFF	TGTGCCTGGAGTGGGGGGATCAGGTCCCTTGAAGCTTTCTTT
TRBV27	TRBJ1-1	NA	NA	CASSLLLNTEAFF	TGTGCCAGCAGTTTGTTACTGAACACTGAAGCTTTCTTT
TRBV28	TRBJ2-7	NA	NA	CASSNYGSSYEQYF	TGTGCCAGCAGTAATTACGGAAGCTCCTACGAGCAGTACTTC
TRBV13	TRBJ1-1	TRBD1	NA	CASSLNRGVAEAFF	TGTGCCAGCAGCTTAAACAGGGGGGTTGCTGAAGCTTTCTTT
TRBV19	TRBJ2-5	TRBD2	NA	CASSIAASGFQETQYF	TGTGCCAGTAGCATTGCAGCTAGCGGCTTCCAGGAGACCCAGTACTTC
TRBV11-2	TRBJ1-4	NA	once	CASSLDWRVVRATNEKLFF	TGTGCCAGCAGCTTAGATTGGCGAGTTGTTCGGGCAACTAATGAAAAACTGTTTTTT
TRBV7-8	TRBJ2-5	TRBD1	NA	CASSPGQGQETQYF	TGTGCCAGCAGCCCAGGACAGGGTCAAGAGACCCAGTACTTC
TRBV19	TRBJ1-1	TRBD1	NA	CASRVPGQGDTEAFF	TGTGCCAGTAGGGTCCCGGGACAGGGGGACACTGAAGCTTTCTTT
TRBV28	TRBJ1-5	NA	medium-sized	CASGGGSYNQPQHF	TGTGCCAGCGGAGGGGGTTCCTACAATCAGCCCCAGCATTTT
TRBV4-3	TRBJ1-2	NA	NA	CASSQLSGDYGYTF	TGCGCCAGCAGCCAACTTTCTGGGGACTATGGCTACACCTTC
TRBV6-5	TRBJ1-5	NA	NA	CASSYGTGFNQPQHF	TGTGCCAGCAGTTACGGAACAGGATTCAATCAGCCCCAGCATTTT
TRBV4-1	TRBJ2-7	TRBD2	NA	CASSQTAGGWSYEQYF	TGCGCCAGCAGCCAAACGGCGGGAGGGTGGTCCTACGAGCAGTACTTC
TRBV7-3	TRBJ2-2	NA	NA	CASSFQSGELFF	TGTGCCAGCAGCTTCCAATCCGGGGAGCTGTTTTTT
TRBV4-1	TRBJ1-1	TRBD1	NA	CASSQGQGGPEAFF	TGTGCCAGCAGCCAAGGACAGGGTGGGCCTGAAGCTTTCTTT
TRBV15	TRBJ2-7	NA	NA	CATSRQGYEQYF	TGTGCCACCAGCAGACAGGGGTACGAGCAGTACTTC
TRBV13	TRBJ2-7	NA	NA	CASSPMTRSYEQYF	TGTGCCAGCAGCCCGATGACTAGATCCTACGAGCAGTACTTC
TRBV10-1	TRBJ2-5	NA	NA	CAPWGLIGETQYF	TGCGCCCCGTGGGGTTTAATCGGGGAGACCCAGTACTTC
TRBV7-9	TRBJ1-1	NA	few	CASSPKGGTEAFF	TGTGCCAGCAGTCCGAAAGGGGGAACTGAAGCTTTCTTT
TRBV27	TRBJ1-5	NA	NA	CASSSRLQPNNQPQHF	TGTGCCAGCAGCTCAAGACTTCAGCCTAACAATCAGCCCCAGCATTTT
TRBV30	TRBJ2-5	NA	NA	CAWSAETQYF	TGTGCCTGGAGTGCAGAGACCCAGTACTTC
TRBV7-2	TRBJ1-5	NA	NA	CASSSVWGLDQPQHF	TGTGCCAGCAGCTCGGTTTGGGGGTTGGACCAGCCCCAGCATTTT
TRBV20-1	TRBJ2-3	NA	NA	CSALSVDTQYF	TGCAGTGCTTTATCAGTCGATACGCAGTATTTT
TRBV5-1	TRBJ2-1	NA	NA	CASSLSPVEQFF	TGCGCCAGCAGCTTGTCGCCCGTTGAGCAGTTCTTC
TRBV6-1	TRBJ1-1	NA	few	CAVRQGFF	TGTGCCGTTAGGCAGGGTTTCTTT
TRBV19	TRBJ1-5	NA	NA	CASSIPREPQHF	TGTGCCAGTAGTATTCCCCGCGAGCCCCAGCATTTT
TRBV7-2	TRBJ1-1	NA	few	CASSFGVGTEAFF	TGTGCCAGCAGCTTCGGAGTTGGGACTGAAGCTTTCTTT
TRBV7-8	TRBJ1-1	NA	NA	CASSFQDRTDGEAFF	TGTGCCAGCAGCTTCCAGGACAGAACTGACGGGGAAGCTTTCTTT
TRBV5-6	TRBJ2-2	NA	NA	CASSSLGQPDTGELFF	TGTGCCAGCAGCTCCTTAGGGCAACCCGACACCGGGGAGCTGTTTTTT
TRBV7-2	TRBJ2-7	TRBD1	NA	CASSRRDRHEQYF	TGTGCCAGCAGCCGCCGGGACAGACACGAGCAGTACTTC
TRBV27	TRBJ2-7	NA	few	CASSLHSAAYEQYF	TGTGCCAGCAGTTTACATAGCGCCGCCTACGAGCAGTACTTC
TRBV19	TRBJ2-2	NA	NA	CASSINTNTGELFF	TGTGCCAGTAGTATTAACACTAACACCGGGGAGCTGTTTTTT
TRBV30	TRBJ2-7	TRBD1	NA	CAWSAPGQAYF	TGTGCCTGGAGTGCCCCGGGACAGGCCTACTTC
TRBV28	TRBJ1-5	NA	few	CASQRGGGAQPQHF	TGTGCCAGCCAGCGTGGTGGTGGGGCTCAGCCCCAGCATTTT
TRBV19	TRBJ1-5	TRBD1	NA	CASSTPGGVQPQHF	TGTGCCAGTAGTACCCCAGGGGGCGTCCAGCCCCAGCATTTT
TRBV29-1	TRBJ1-2	NA	NA	CSVKRGQGRYGYTF	TGCAGCGTCAAACGTGGGCAGGGAAGGTATGGCTACACCTTC
TRBV30	TRBJ2-7	NA	NA	CAWRRRAEYEQYF	TGTGCCTGGAGACGCAGGGCAGAATACGAGCAGTACTTC
TRBV6-5	TRBJ1-2	NA	NA	CASSYSNGQHRYGYTF	TGTGCCAGCAGTTACTCGAACGGACAGCACCGCTATGGCTACACCTTC
TRBV2	TRBJ1-2	NA	NA	CAVRGWGNYGYTF	TGTGCCGTGAGAGGTTGGGGCAACTATGGCTACACCTTC
TRBV30	TRBJ1-5	NA	NA	CAWSVPAGASNQPQHF	TGTGCCTGGAGTGTACCCGCAGGCGCTAGCAATCAGCCCCAGCATTTT
TRBV13	TRBJ2-5	TRBD2	NA	CASSFSSGPKETQYF	TGTGCCAGCAGCTTCTCTAGCGGGCCTAAAGAGACCCAGTACTTC
TRBV2	TRBJ1-1	TRBD1	NA	CASSIYGTVNTEAFF	TGTGCCAGCAGTATTTACGGGACAGTGAACACTGAAGCTTTCTTT
TRBV2	TRBJ1-4	NA	NA	CASSGWGSATNEKLFF	TGTGCCAGCAGTGGTTGGGGTTCGGCAACTAATGAAAAACTGTTTTTT
TRBV30	TRBJ1-2	NA	NA	CAWSVNSYGYTF	TGTGCCTGGAGTGTAAACAGCTATGGCTACACCTTC
TRBV6-5	TRBJ2-5	NA	NA	CASSYWDDLQETQYF	TGTGCCAGCAGTTACTGGGATGACCTACAAGAGACCCAGTACTTC
TRBV30	TRBJ2-7	NA	NA	CAWSFKYEQYF	TGTGCCTGGAGTTTCAAGTACGAGCAGTACTTC
TRBV18	TRBJ1-2	NA	NA	CASSPGPAVLGYTF	TGTGCCAGCTCACCAGGTCCGGCAGTTTTGGGCTACACCTTC
TRBV18	TRBJ1-4	NA	NA	CASSSYGTPLNEKLFF	TGTGCCAGCTCATCTTACGGGACACCCCTAAATGAAAAACTGTTTTTT
TRBV6-6	TRBJ2-4	NA	NA	CASSFRIGTGLDQYF	TGTGCCAGCAGTTTCCGAATAGGCACGGGTCTGGATCAGTACTTC